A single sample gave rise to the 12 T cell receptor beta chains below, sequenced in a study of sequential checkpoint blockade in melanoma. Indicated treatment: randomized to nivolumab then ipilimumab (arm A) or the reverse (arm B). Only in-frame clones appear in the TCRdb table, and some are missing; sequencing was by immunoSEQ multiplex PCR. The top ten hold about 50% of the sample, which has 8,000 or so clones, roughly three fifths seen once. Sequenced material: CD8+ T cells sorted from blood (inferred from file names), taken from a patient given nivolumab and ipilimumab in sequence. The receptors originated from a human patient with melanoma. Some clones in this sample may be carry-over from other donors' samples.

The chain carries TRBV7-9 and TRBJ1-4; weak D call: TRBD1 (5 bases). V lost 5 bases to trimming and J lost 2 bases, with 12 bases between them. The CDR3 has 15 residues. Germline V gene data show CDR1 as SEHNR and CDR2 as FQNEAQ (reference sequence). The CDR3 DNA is TGTGCCAGCAGCACCCGCCGGGGGACTAATGAAAAACTGTTTTTT. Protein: CASSTRRGTNEKLFF.

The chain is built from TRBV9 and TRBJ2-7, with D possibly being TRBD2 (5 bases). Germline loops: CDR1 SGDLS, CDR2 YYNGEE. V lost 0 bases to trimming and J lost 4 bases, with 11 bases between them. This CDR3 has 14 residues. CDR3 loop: CASSVASRDYEQYF. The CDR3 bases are TGTGCCAGCAGCGTAGCCTCTCGGGATTACGAGCAGTACTTC.

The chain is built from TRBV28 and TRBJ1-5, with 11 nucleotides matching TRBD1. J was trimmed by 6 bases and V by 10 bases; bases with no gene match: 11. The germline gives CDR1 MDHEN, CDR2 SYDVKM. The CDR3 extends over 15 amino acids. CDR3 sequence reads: CATEGGTGGGQPQHF. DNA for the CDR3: TGTGCCACCGAGGGCGGGACAGGGGGAGGTCAGCCCCAGCATTTT.

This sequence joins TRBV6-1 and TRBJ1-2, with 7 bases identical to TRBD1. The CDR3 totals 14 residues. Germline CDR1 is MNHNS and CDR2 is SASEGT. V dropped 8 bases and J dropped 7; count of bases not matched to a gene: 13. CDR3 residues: CASYLTGSVGGYTF. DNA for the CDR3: TGTGCCAGCTACCTGACAGGGAGTGTAGGTGGCTACACCTTC.

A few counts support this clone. The CDR3 region has the DNA TGTGCCATCAGTGAGAACTGGTCTAACACTGAAGCTTTCTTT. Translated: CAISENWSNTEAFF. V gene TRBV10-3 combines with J gene TRBJ1-1; no definite D call. CDR3 size: 14 residues. Deletions cut 2 bases from V and 2 bases from J, with 9 bases between. Germline CDR1 is ENHRY and CDR2 is SYGVKD.

CDR3 coding DNA: TGTGCCAGCCTGGGGGGGAATCAACCCTACGAGCAGTACTTC. Translated: CASLGGNQPYEQYF. This chain connects TRBV6-6 to TRBJ2-7; TRBD2 aligns across 7 bases. The germline V gene has CDR1 MNHNY and CDR2 SVGAGI (reference sequence). With 8 bases clipped from V and 2 bases from J, the junction kept 9 bases outside the gene matches. CDR3 size: 14 residues.

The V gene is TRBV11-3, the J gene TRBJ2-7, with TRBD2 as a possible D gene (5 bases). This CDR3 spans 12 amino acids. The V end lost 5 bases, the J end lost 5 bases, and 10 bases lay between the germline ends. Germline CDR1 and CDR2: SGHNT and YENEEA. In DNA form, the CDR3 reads TGTGCCAGCAGCCTCGGGGTTAACGAGCAGTACTTC. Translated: CASSLGVNEQYF.

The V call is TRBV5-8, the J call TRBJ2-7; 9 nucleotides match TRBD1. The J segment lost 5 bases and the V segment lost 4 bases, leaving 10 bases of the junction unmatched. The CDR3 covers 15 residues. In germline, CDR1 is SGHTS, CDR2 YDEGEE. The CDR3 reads CASSRAGQGSNEQYF. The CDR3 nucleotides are TGTGCCAGCAGCCGGGCGGGACAGGGTTCCAACGAGCAGTACTTC.

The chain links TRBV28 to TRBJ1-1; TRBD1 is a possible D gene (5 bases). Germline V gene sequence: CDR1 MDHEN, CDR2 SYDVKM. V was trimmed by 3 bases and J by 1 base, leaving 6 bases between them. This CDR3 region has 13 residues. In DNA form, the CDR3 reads TGTGCCAGCAGTTTTGGGGCGAACACTGAAGCTTTCTTT. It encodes CASSFGANTEAFF.

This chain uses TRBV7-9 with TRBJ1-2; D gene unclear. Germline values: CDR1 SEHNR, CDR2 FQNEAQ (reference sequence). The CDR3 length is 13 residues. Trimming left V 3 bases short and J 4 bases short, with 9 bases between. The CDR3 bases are TGTGCCAGCAGCTTGGTCGATAGCTATGGCTACACCTTC. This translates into CASSLVDSYGYTF.

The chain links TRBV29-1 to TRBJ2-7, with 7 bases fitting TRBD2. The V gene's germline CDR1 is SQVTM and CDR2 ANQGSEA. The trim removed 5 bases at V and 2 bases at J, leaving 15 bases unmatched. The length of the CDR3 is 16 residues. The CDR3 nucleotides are TGCAGCGTTACCGGGGTAGCGGGCAGGCACACCTACGAGCAGTACTTC. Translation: CSVTGVAGRHTYEQYF.

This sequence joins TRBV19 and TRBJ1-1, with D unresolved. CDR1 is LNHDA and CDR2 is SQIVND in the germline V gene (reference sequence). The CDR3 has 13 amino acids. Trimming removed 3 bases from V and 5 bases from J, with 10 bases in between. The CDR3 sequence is CASSIRGRTEAFF. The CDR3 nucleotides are TGTGCCAGTAGTATTCGAGGGAGGACTGAAGCTTTCTTT.